These T cell receptor beta chains were read from a single sample in a study of blood T cell repertoires in COVID-19. Produced via immunoSEQ multiplex PCR; TCRdb's table is partial and in-frame only. The sample records some 98,000 clones, 80% being singletons. The sequenced material came from peripheral blood. These receptors were collected from a human donor in a cohort sampled during active COVID-19. CDR3s include the opening cysteine and the closing phenylalanine or tryptophan. A D gene is named only where the DNA matches it firmly. Size is stated for part of the rows, as once, few or many counts, or as a class when the clone is expanded.

>TRBJ1-2|NA|TRBV6-5|NA
CASRRGGGYTF
TGTGCCAGCAGACGCGGGGGTGGCTACACCTTC
>TRBJ2-7|TRBD1|TRBV6-5|once
CASGRQGVYEQYF
TGTGCCAGCGGGCGGCAGGGGGTCTACGAGCAGTACTTC
>TRBJ2-1|NA|TRBV6-5|NA
CASSYTLPDSYNEQFF
TGTGCCAGCAGTTACACCCTACCTGACAGCTACAATGAGCAGTTCTTC
>TRBJ2-1|NA|TRBV7-9|few
CASSFWTLASRNEQFF
TGTGCCAGCAGCTTTTGGACCCTCGCTAGCCGCAATGAGCAGTTCTTC
>TRBJ2-1|NA|TRBV28|NA
CASSTSQTGGFLAGGFNEQFF
TGTGCCAGCAGTACCTCCCAGACAGGGGGCTTCCTAGCGGGAGGATTTAATGAGCAGTTCTTC
>TRBJ1-1|NA|TRBV14|few
CASSQDSWTEAFF
TGTGCCAGCAGCCAAGACAGTTGGACTGAAGCTTTCTTT
>TRBJ1-3|NA|TRBV5-4|NA
CASSRDTVSGNTIYF
TGTGCCAGCAGCCGGGACACCGTCTCTGGAAACACCATATATTTT
>TRBJ2-5|NA|TRBV27|NA
CASSIMRQETQYF
TGTGCCAGCAGTATTATGCGGCAGGAGACCCAGTACTTC
>TRBJ2-7|TRBD1|TRBV11-2|NA
CASSSLGGTGAYEQYF
TGTGCCAGCAGCTCTCTGGGCGGGACAGGGGCCTACGAGCAGTACTTC
>TRBJ2-7|TRBD2|TRBV6-6|NA
CPEGQGGSRAPYEQYF
TGTCCGGAGGGGCAGGGAGGGTCTAGGGCCCCCTACGAGCAGTACTTC
>TRBJ2-7|NA|TRBV3-1/TRBV3-2|once
CASSQGLTSYEQYF
TGTGCCAGCAGCCAAGGCCTTACATCCTACGAGCAGTACTTC
>TRBJ2-5|NA|TRBV7-2|NA
CASSLGSGGETQYF
TGTGCCAGCAGCTTAGGTTCAGGAGGAGAGACCCAGTACTTC
>TRBJ2-1|NA|TRBV5-1|NA
CASSPSPRNEQFF
TGCGCCAGCAGCCCAAGCCCCCGGAATGAGCAGTTCTTC
>TRBJ2-7|TRBD1|TRBV5-1|once
CASSRTGPSREQYF
TGCGCCAGCAGCAGGACAGGACCCTCCCGGGAGCAGTACTTC
>TRBJ2-6|NA|TRBV7-9|NA
CASSFSPGIGANVLTF
TGTGCCAGCAGCTTTTCCCCCGGGATTGGGGCCAACGTCCTGACTTTC
>TRBJ1-6|TRBD1|TRBV3-1/TRBV3-2|NA
CASSWDSNSPLHF
TGTGCCAGCAGTTGGGACAGTAATTCACCCCTCCACTTT
>TRBJ2-7|TRBD2|TRBV7-2|NA
CASSLVGGASGKYYEQYF
TGTGCCAGCAGCTTAGTTGGGGGAGCTAGCGGAAAATACTACGAGCAGTACTTC
>TRBJ1-1|NA|TRBV6-6|NA
CASKVANTEAFF
TGTGCCAGCAAGGTAGCGAACACTGAAGCTTTCTTT
>TRBJ1-4|NA|TRBV29-1|NA
CSVRGRLSNEKLFF
TGCAGCGTTAGGGGCAGGCTATCTAATGAAAAACTGTTTTTT
>TRBJ1-4|TRBD1|TRBV7-9|NA
CASTGTGLYKLFF
TGTGCCAGCACCGGGACAGGGCTTTATAAACTGTTTTTT
>TRBJ2-7|TRBD2|TRBV18|NA
CASSPGLAGVSYEQYF
TGTGCCAGCTCACCCGGACTAGCGGGGGTCTCCTACGAGCAGTACTTC
>TRBJ2-7|NA|TRBV6-1|few
CASSERYEQYF
TGTGCCAGCAGTGAACGCTACGAGCAGTACTTC
>TRBJ2-7|TRBD1|TRBV10-3|NA
CAISESGTGGYEQYF
TGTGCCATCAGTGAGTCGGGGACAGGAGGATACGAGCAGTACTTC
>TRBJ2-5|TRBD2|TRBV11-3|NA
CASSTGTSGSHQETQYF
TGTGCCAGCAGCACCGGGACTAGCGGGAGCCACCAAGAGACCCAGTACTTC
>TRBJ1-4|NA|TRBV19|NA
CASSILDRTNEKLFF
TGTGCCAGTAGTATTCTGGACAGAACTAATGAAAAACTGTTTTTT
>TRBJ1-6|TRBD1|TRBV28|NA
CASSLWTGTAVGSPLHF
TGTGCCAGCAGTTTATGGACAGGGACCGCCGTGGGTTCACCCCTCCACTTT
>TRBJ1-6|TRBD1|TRBV7-2|NA
CASSRDSHNSPLHF
TGTGCCAGCAGCCGGGACAGCCATAATTCACCCCTCCACTTT
>TRBJ1-5|TRBD1|TRBV28|NA
CASSSGQGNNQPQHF
TGTGCCAGCAGTTCAGGACAGGGAAACAATCAGCCCCAGCATTTT
>TRBJ1-1|NA|TRBV19|NA
CASKDSDLNTEAFF
TGTGCCAGTAAGGACAGCGACTTGAACACTGAAGCTTTCTTT
>TRBJ1-3|NA|TRBV6-6|NA
CASISGGNTIYF
TGTGCCAGCATATCAGGGGGAAACACCATATATTTT
>TRBJ2-2|TRBD1|TRBV19|once
CASSPLDRDTGELFF
TGTGCCAGTAGTCCCCTGGACAGGGACACCGGGGAGCTGTTTTTT
>TRBJ2-7|NA|TRBV30|NA
CAWSASVSYEQYF
TGTGCCTGGAGTGCTAGCGTCTCCTACGAGCAGTACTTC
>TRBJ2-7|TRBD1|TRBV19|NA
CASSILQGGSYEQYF
TGTGCCAGTAGTATATTACAGGGGGGAAGCTACGAGCAGTACTTC
>TRBJ2-7|NA|TRBV19|few
CASSTDHRASEQYF
TGTGCCAGTAGTACCGACCACAGGGCCAGCGAGCAGTACTTC
>TRBJ1-6|TRBD1|TRBV6-5|NA
CASSSPTGTSNSPLHF
TGTGCCAGCAGTTCCCCGACAGGGACCTCTAATTCACCCCTCCACTTT
>TRBJ1-1|NA|TRBV7-3|NA
CASSSTGYTEAFF
TGTGCCAGCAGCTCGACAGGATACACTGAAGCTTTCTTT
>TRBJ1-2|NA|TRBV7-3|NA
CASSLGSRASGYTF
TGTGCCAGCAGCTTAGGCTCGAGGGCATCCGGCTACACCTTC
>TRBJ1-1|TRBD1|TRBV7-2|NA
CASTLGWGRGDTEAFF
TGTGCCAGCACCTTGGGGTGGGGCAGGGGGGACACTGAAGCTTTCTTT
>TRBJ2-3|TRBD1|TRBV15|NA
CATSRDRGQDTQYF
TGTGCCACCTCCCGGGACAGGGGACAAGATACGCAGTATTTT
>TRBJ2-7|TRBD2|TRBV3-1/TRBV3-2|few
CASSKGLAGVYEQYF
TGTGCCAGCAGCAAAGGACTAGCGGGAGTCTACGAGCAGTACTTC
>TRBJ2-7|NA|TRBV12-1|NA
CASTGEQYF
TGTGCCAGCACGGGGGAGCAGTACTTC
>TRBJ2-7|NA|TRBV5-1|NA
CASRTTGDSYEQYF
TGCGCCAGCAGGACTACAGGGGACTCGTACGAGCAGTACTTC
>TRBJ1-5|NA|TRBV7-9|NA
CASSWTDNQPQHF
TGTGCCAGCAGCTGGACAGACAATCAGCCCCAGCATTTT
>TRBJ1-3|NA|TRBV30|NA
CAWSLVGNTIYF
TGTGCCTGGAGCCTCGTCGGAAACACCATATATTTT
>TRBJ2-6|TRBD1|TRBV9|NA
CASSVVTGGTGANVLTF
TGTGCCAGCAGCGTTGTGACAGGGGGTACTGGGGCCAACGTCCTGACTTTC
>TRBJ1-4|NA|TRBV6-5|NA
CASTDLRGELFF
TGTGCCTCTACGGACCTGCGGGGGGAACTGTTTTTT
>TRBJ2-7|NA|TRBV3-1/TRBV3-2|NA
CASSDAGTFTYEQYF
TGTGCCAGCAGCGACGCCGGGACTTTTACTTACGAGCAGTACTTC
>TRBJ2-3|TRBD1|TRBV5-1|few
CASSLTGQGGADTQYF
TGCGCCAGCAGCTTGACTGGACAGGGGGGCGCAGATACGCAGTATTTT
>TRBJ2-7|TRBD2|TRBV2|few
CASREGLAVEYEQYF
TGTGCCAGCAGGGAGGGACTAGCGGTAGAATACGAGCAGTACTTC
>TRBJ2-7|TRBD2|TRBV10-3|NA
CAISPGTSGSHEQYF
TGTGCCATCAGCCCCGGGACTAGCGGGAGCCACGAGCAGTACTTC